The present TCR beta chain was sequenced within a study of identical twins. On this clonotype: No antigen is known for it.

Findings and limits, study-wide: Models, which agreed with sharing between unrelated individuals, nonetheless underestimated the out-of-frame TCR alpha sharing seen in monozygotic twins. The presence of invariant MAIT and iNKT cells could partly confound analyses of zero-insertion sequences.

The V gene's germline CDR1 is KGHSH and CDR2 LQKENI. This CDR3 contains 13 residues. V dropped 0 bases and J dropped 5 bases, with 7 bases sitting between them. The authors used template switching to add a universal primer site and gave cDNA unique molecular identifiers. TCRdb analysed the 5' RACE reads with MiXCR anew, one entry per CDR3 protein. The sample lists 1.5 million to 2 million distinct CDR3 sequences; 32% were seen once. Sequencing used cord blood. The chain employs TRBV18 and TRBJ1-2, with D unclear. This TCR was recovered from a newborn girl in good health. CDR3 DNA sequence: TGTGCCAGCTCACCACCTTCCGGTTATGGCTACACCTTC. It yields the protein CASSPPSGYGYTF.